Included here is one T cell receptor (beta chain) sequence, with context. Its cognate antigen is unknown. TCRdb's table, derived via immunoSEQ multiplex PCR, lists solely in-frame clones and lacks some. The sample includes around 78,000 clones, 75% to 95% seen only once; the top ten take approximately 30%. Germline V gene lookup returns CDR1 SGHVS and CDR2 FNYEAQ. Trimming cost V 2 bases and J 5 bases, with 15 bases left between them. The CDR3 sequence is 16 residues long. The data were taken from a study of siplizumab effects on memory and regulatory T cells. The study, taken as a whole, reports: Mappable alloreactive CD4+ clones were on average about 62% Treg-derived with siplizumab, approximately 30% in controls.

Sequencing input: CD8+ T cells sorted from blood. This clonotype was obtained from a human donor in good health. The chain recombines TRBV7-6 with TRBJ2-2, with a possible D match to TRBD1 (6 bases). CDR3 nucleotide sequence: TGTGCCAGCAGCTTAATGGGCTCAGGGGAGACCGGGGAGCTGTTTTTT. This translates into CASSLMGSGETGELFF.